A single sample is the source of the 27 T cell receptor beta chains below, sequenced in a study of T cell repertoires in cytomegalovirus infection. Their antigens remain unidentified. TCRdb re-derived calls from the reads in MiXCR, one entry per CDR3 protein. The data contain about 120,000 distinct CDR3 sequences, 30% to 35% of them singletons. Material: CD8+ T cells from cultured PBMCs, obtained from culture after CMV antigen stimulation. The receptor set was obtained from a human donor in good health (CMV status not recorded). Some clones in this sample may be carry-over from other donors' samples.

Ten or more counts support this clonotype. V is TRBV28 and J is TRBJ2-5, with 13 bases that match TRBD2. The CDR3 is 18 residues long. Germline values: CDR1 MDHEN, CDR2 SYDVKM. V was clipped by 6 bases and J by 5 bases; unmatched bases: 15. The CDR3 region has the DNA TGTGCCAGCAGCCCAGGGACTAGCGGGGTTATGTACGCGGAGACCCAGTACTTC. Translation: CASSPGTSGVMYAETQYF.

This clonotype was observed many times. This sequence joins TRBV6-2 or TRBV6-3 and TRBJ2-1; 7 bases are shared with TRBD1. From germline, CDR1 is MNHEY and CDR2 SVGEGT. CDR3 size: 16 residues. V trimming: 6 bases; J trimming: 10 bases; junction bases outside the gene matches: 18. In DNA, the CDR3 is TGTGCCAGCAGCACCGTCCCGGACAGGATAAGGAAAGAGCAGTTCTTC. Translated: CASSTVPDRIRKEQFF.

This chain connects TRBV6-1 to TRBJ1-1; TRBD1 matches at 11 bases. CDR1 and CDR2 from the germline V gene are MNHNS and SASEGT. The CDR3 contains 15 residues. The V and J ends lost 3 bases and 4 bases, in that order; junction bases with no gene match: 4. DNA for the CDR3: TGTGCCAGCAGTGACCCGGGACAGGGGGTCACTGAAGCTTTCTTT. As protein: CASSDPGQGVTEAFF.

The V call is TRBV27, the J call TRBJ2-7; D may match TRBD1 or TRBD2 (6 bases each). The V end was cut by 3 bases, the J end by 10 bases, with 25 bases between. Germline values: CDR1 MNHEY, CDR2 SMNVEV (reference sequence). The CDR3 runs 16 residues. CDR3 bases: TGTGCCAGCAGTTTGCACGGGGGCCTTGCTCGCGGCGGACAGTACTTC. Protein sequence: CASSLHGGLARGGQYF.

This clonotype was observed at least ten times. The J gene is TRBJ2-1, the V gene TRBV7-9, with 9 nucleotides matching TRBD2. The CDR3 totals 16 residues. CDR1 and CDR2 (germline): SEHNR, FQNEAQ (reference sequence). After removal of 1 base from V and 0 bases from J, the junction contained 1 base not matched to a gene. CDR3 nucleotides: TGTGCCAGCAGCTTAGGACTAGCGGCCTCCTACAATGAGCAGTTCTTC. Residues: CASSLGLAASYNEQFF.

The chain carries TRBV20-1 and TRBJ2-3; D not certain. This CDR3 has 14 residues. Trimming took 0 bases from V and 0 from J, leaving 7 bases between them. Germline V gene data show CDR1 as DFQATT and CDR2 as SNEGSKA (reference sequence). The CDR3: CSARDPRSTDTQYF. CDR3 coding DNA: TGCAGTGCTAGAGATCCCCGTAGCACAGATACGCAGTATTTT.

This clonotype turned up a few times. The chain combines TRBV20-1 with TRBJ2-5; D ambiguous. Germline V gives CDR1 DFQATT, CDR2 SNEGSKA (reference sequence). V lost 0 bases, J lost 0 bases, and 11 bases lay in between. CDR3 length: 15 amino acids. The CDR3 is CSAREIEGDQETQYF. The CDR3 DNA reads as TGCAGTGCTAGAGAAATCGAAGGTGACCAAGAGACCCAGTACTTC.

This clonotype was seen only a few times. The genes are TRBV7-6 and TRBJ2-1; no clear D gene. CDR3 length: 12 residues. V was trimmed by 1 base and J by 10 bases, leaving 8 bases between them. CDR1 SGHVS and CDR2 FNYEAQ come from the germline V gene. This chain's CDR3 is CASSLVRSEQFF. Here the CDR3 DNA reads TGTGCCAGCAGCTTAGTGCGGAGCGAGCAGTTCTTC. The whole variable domain, filled in from reference TRBV7-6 and TRBJ2-1, reads GAGVSQSPRYKVTKRGQDVALRCDPISGHVSLYWYRQALGQGPEFLTYFNYEAQQDKSGLPNDRFSAERPEGSISTLTIQRTEQRDSAMYRCASSLVRSEQFFGPGTRLTVL.

The rearrangement joins TRBV27 to TRBJ2-7, with 10 bases lining up with TRBD1. The V and J ends lost 6 bases and 4 bases, in that order; junction bases with no gene match: 12. The germline gives CDR1 MNHEY, CDR2 SMNVEV (reference sequence). This CDR3 spans 16 amino acids. As DNA, the CDR3 is TGTGCCAGCAGCGACTACTACGACAGGGGGCAGTACGAGCAGTACTTC. Its translation is CASSDYYDRGQYEQYF.

The sample holds a few counts of this clonotype. V gene TRBV25-1 combines with J gene TRBJ1-1, with D possibly being TRBD1 (6 bases). CDR3 length: 14 residues. Germline assignment: CDR1 MGHDK and CDR2 SYGVNS. V dropped 5 bases and J dropped 6 bases, with 16 bases sitting between them. The chain's CDR3 is CASSSDSGAPEAFF. CDR3 coding DNA: TGTGCCAGCAGTTCAGACTCGGGGGCCCCTGAAGCTTTCTTT. Filled out from reference TRBV25-1 and TRBJ1-1, the complete variable domain reads EADIYQTPRYLVIGTGKKITLECSQTMGHDKMYWYQQDPGMELHLIHYSYGVNSTEKGDLSSESTVSRIRTEHFPLTLESARPSHTSQYLCASSSDSGAPEAFFGQGTRLTVV.

This clonotype has more than one count but fewer than ten. The CDR3: CASSLVTGTEVEQYF. Here the CDR3 DNA reads TGTGCCAGCAGCTTAGTGACGGGGACAGAGGTCGAGCAGTACTTC. The chain recombines TRBV11-2 with TRBJ2-7; TRBD1 agrees at 7 bases. CDR3 size: 15 residues. Losses at the gene ends were 1 base for V and 6 bases for J; bases not matched to a gene: 9. CDR1 SGHAT and CDR2 FQNNGV come from the germline V gene.

The CDR3 coding sequence is TGTGCCAGCAGTGCCGGAATTTTCTCTGAAGCTTTCTTT. Amino acids: CASSAGIFSEAFF. The gene calls are TRBV27 and TRBJ1-1; D unresolved. Trimming removed 5 bases from V and 6 bases from J, with 13 bases in between. CDR3 size: 13 residues. Germline values: CDR1 MNHEY, CDR2 SMNVEV (reference sequence).

The table lists this clonotype with a few counts. The genes are TRBV6-5 and TRBJ1-2; 7 positions match TRBD1. Looked up from germline, CDR1 is MNHEY and CDR2 is SVGAGI. V gave up 0 bases and J gave up 4 bases; unmatched junction bases: 8. The CDR3 contains 16 residues. Written as DNA, the CDR3 is TGTGCCAGCAGTTACTCGGTAACACAGGGGCTCTATGGCTACACCTTC. Translated: CASSYSVTQGLYGYTF.

This clonotype was seen more than once but under ten times. The chain couples TRBV7-9 to TRBJ1-1; 9 nucleotides match TRBD1. Trimming removed 7 bases from V and 2 bases from J; junction bases left unmatched: 11. The CDR3 is made up of 16 amino acids. From germline, CDR1 is SEHNR and CDR2 FQNEAQ (reference sequence). The CDR3 DNA is TGTGCCAGCAAAAAGGAAGGGACAGGGCCCAACACTGAAGCTTTCTTT. Its translation: CASKKEGTGPNTEAFF.

This clonotype was seen a handful of times. J is TRBJ1-6 and V is TRBV28, with 8 nucleotides matching TRBD1. The CDR3 runs to 15 residues. The germline V gene has CDR1 MDHEN and CDR2 SYDVKM. J lost 7 bases, V lost 3 bases, and 5 bases had no gene match. CDR3 region: CASSFPDRANSPLHF. The CDR3 DNA reads TGTGCCAGCAGTTTCCCGGACAGGGCGAATTCACCCCTCCACTTT.

This clonotype has more than one count but fewer than ten. The chain links TRBV7-9 to TRBJ2-2, with TRBD1 matching 8 bases. Germline CDR1 SEHNR, CDR2 FQNEAQ (reference sequence). With V trimmed by 5 bases and J by 4 bases, 9 bases remained unmatched. The CDR3 has 16 amino acids. The DNA for the CDR3 is TGTGCCAGCAGCCAGTCGGACAGGGTTGGCACCGGGGAGCTGTTTTTT. It yields the protein CASSQSDRVGTGELFF.

This clonotype showed up just a few times. V usage is TRBV5-4 and J usage is TRBJ2-5, with D possibly being TRBD1 (5 bases). The germline gives CDR1 SGHNT, CDR2 YYREEE (reference sequence). The CDR3 covers 14 residues. Between the trimmed V and J ends, which lost 1 base and 5 bases, there was a span of 12 bases. The CDR3 DNA reads as TGTGCCAGCAGCTTGAAAACGGCAGGGGAGACCCAGTACTTC. It encodes CASSLKTAGETQYF.

The genes are TRBV25-1 and TRBJ1-2, with D possibly matching TRBD1 (5 bases). CDR3 size: 11 residues. The germline V gene encodes CDR1 MGHDK and CDR2 SYGVNS. The V end lost 8 bases, the J end lost 3 bases, and 7 bases lay between the germline ends. The CDR3: CASGAYYGYTF. Here the CDR3 DNA reads TGTGCCAGCGGGGCGTACTATGGCTACACCTTC.

The rearrangement joins TRBV2 to TRBJ2-5; D uncertain. V was shortened by 2 bases and J by 5 bases, with 9 bases between the two germline ends. CDR3 length: 13 amino acids. Germline CDR1 SNHLY, CDR2 FYNNEI. The CDR3 is CASSEFGRETQYF. The CDR3 DNA sequence: TGTGCCAGCAGTGAATTTGGGCGGGAGACCCAGTACTTC. Full variable domain (rest looked up from reference TRBV2 and TRBJ2-5): EPEVTQTPSHQVTQMGQEVILRCVPISNHLYFYWYRQILGQKVEFLVSFYNNEISEKSEIFDDQFSVERPDGSNFTLKIRSTKLEDSAMYFCASSEFGRETQYFGPGTRLLVL.

This clonotype was recorded many times. The chain has TRBV12-3 or TRBV12-4 and TRBJ1-5, with TRBD1 as a possible D gene (5 bases). V lost 7 bases and J 1 base, leaving 11 bases between the germline ends. The CDR3 totals 14 residues. The CDR3 sequence is CASTWAGSNQPQHF. CDR3 in DNA: TGTGCCAGCACGTGGGCAGGGAGCAATCAGCCCCAGCATTTT.

This clonotype was found many times. The chain joins TRBV6-1 to TRBJ2-7; D ambiguous. The V and J ends lost 1 base and 4 bases respectively, with 8 bases between them. Per germline, CDR1 MNHNS and CDR2 SASEGT. This CDR3 has 13 amino acids. The CDR3 sequence is CASSEGSEYEQYF. DNA of the CDR3: TGTGCCAGCAGTGAAGGGAGCGAGTACGAGCAGTACTTC.

The table lists this clonotype with a few counts. The chain carries TRBV5-1 and TRBJ1-1; D is unclear. This CDR3 spans 17 amino acids. Germline V gene data show CDR1 as SGHRS and CDR2 as YFSETQ. The germline V and J ends were trimmed by 0 bases and 1 base, with 16 bases remaining between them. This CDR3 reads CASSLGLLGVGNTEAFF. For the CDR3, the DNA is TGCGCCAGCAGCTTGGGTCTCCTCGGGGTAGGGAACACTGAAGCTTTCTTT. The full variable domain, its missing parts supplied by reference TRBV5-1 and TRBJ1-1, is KAGVTQTPRYLIKTRGQQVTLSCSPISGHRSVSWYQQTPGQGLQFLFEYFSETQRNKGNFPGRFSGRQFSNSRSEMNVSTLELGDSALYLCASSLGLLGVGNTEAFFGQGTRLTVV.

This chain connects TRBV6-1 to TRBJ1-5; 9 bases fit TRBD1. The CDR3 is made up of 15 amino acids. Germline V gene data show CDR1 as MNHNS and CDR2 as SASEGT. Losses at the gene ends were 6 bases for V and 4 bases for J; bases not matched to a gene: 7. The CDR3 loop is CASSTTGTGNQPQHF. DNA for the CDR3: TGTGCCAGCAGCACCACCGGGACAGGGAATCAGCCCCAGCATTTT.

This clonotype was picked up a small number of times. This chain links TRBV29-1 with TRBJ2-1; D may be TRBD2 (6 bases). The CDR3 covers 15 residues. Trimming shortened V by 6 bases and J by 1 base, and 16 bases separated the two germline ends. In germline, CDR1 is SQVTM, CDR2 ANQGSEA. This CDR3 reads CSVEGLARSYNEQFF. The CDR3 DNA reads TGCAGCGTAGAGGGGCTAGCGAGGTCCTACAATGAGCAGTTCTTC.

Only a few counts were recorded for this clonotype. The chain carries TRBV19 and TRBJ1-2; D is ambiguous. The CDR3 sequence is 17 residues long. V lost 5 bases to trimming and J lost 3 bases, with 22 bases between them. Per the germline V gene, CDR1 is LNHDA and CDR2 is SQIVND (reference sequence). This CDR3 reads CASSFKFQAPTDYGYTF. The CDR3 DNA follows: TGTGCCAGTAGTTTTAAGTTCCAGGCGCCGACGGACTATGGCTACACCTTC.

The chain carries TRBV10-3 and TRBJ1-1; 11 nucleotides line up with TRBD1. J was trimmed by 1 base and V by 6 bases; bases with no gene match: 7. The CDR3 totals 16 residues. CDR1 ENHRY and CDR2 SYGVKD come from the germline V gene. The CDR3: CAIRSSGTGGNTEAFF. The CDR3 nucleotides read TGTGCCATCAGGTCTTCCGGGACAGGGGGGAACACTGAAGCTTTCTTT.

In this sample, this clonotype turned up a few times. The V call is TRBV2, the J call TRBJ1-1, with D hard to call. The germline V gene encodes CDR1 SNHLY and CDR2 FYNNEI. Trimming took 8 bases from V and 1 from J, leaving 11 bases between them. The CDR3 consists of 13 residues. CDR3 sequence (DNA): TGTGCCAGCCTCCTCGGGAGGAACACTGAAGCTTTCTTT. Translation gives CASLLGRNTEAFF.